This TCR beta chain was recorded in a study of CD8+ T cells in alopecia areata. RNA was extracted and reverse transcribed into cDNA as the sequencing template. This table comes from immunoSEQ multiplex PCR, and its TCRdb copy is limited to in-frame clones, with some not included. The sample yields fewer than 100,000 clones, more than 65% seen once. Treatment described: oral pan-JAK inhibitor, 5-10 mg twice daily. The sorting of PBMCs gave CD4+ and CD8+ T cells. To note about this clone: The target antigen is unknown.

Regarding the study as a whole: Patients shared TCRs less clearly than mice did, possibly owing to HLA. While patients received tofacitinib, many expanded lesional clones remained present in scalp and blood.

The input for sequencing was CD8+ T cells sorted from blood, taken around week 42, from a patient treated with tofacitinib. This clonotype was sampled from a human donor with alopecia areata.

The CDR3 nucleotides are TGTGCCAGCAGCGGAGACGCCACTGGAAACACCATATATTTT. Encoded protein: CASSGDATGNTIYF. The chain combines TRBV9 with TRBJ1-3; unclear D gene. In germline, CDR1 is SGDLS, CDR2 YYNGEE. The CDR3 is 14 residues long. V lost 3 bases, J lost 2 bases, and 9 bases lay in between.